This is a list of T cell receptor beta chains from one sample in a study of blood T cell repertoires in COVID-19. Method: immunoSEQ multiplex PCR; TCRdb's copy keeps in-frame clones and lacks some. This table holds 350,000 to 550,000 clones, roughly nine tenths found once. The sequencing sample was made of PBMCs or T cells enriched from blood (not recorded which). These TCRs come from a woman younger than 35 with acute COVID-19. Each CDR3 is given with its conserved first and last residue. The D gene is left open where the match is weak. The size of a clone is reported for some rows only, either as once, few or many, or as a class for expanded clones.

size: NA
V: TRBV19
D: NA
J: TRBJ1-5
CDR3: CASSIPGYSQPQHF
DNA: TGTGCCAGTAGTATCCCCGGGTATAGTCAGCCCCAGCATTTT

size: once
V: TRBV21-1
D: NA
J: TRBJ1-1
CDR3: CASSKADLRGRRAFF
DNA: TGTGCCAGCAGCAAAGCGGATCTAAGGGGGCGCAGGGCTTTCTTT

size: NA
V: TRBV28
D: NA
J: TRBJ1-5
CDR3: CASTLALYQPQHF
DNA: TGTGCCAGCACCCTAGCCCTTTATCAGCCCCAGCATTTT

size: NA
V: TRBV29-1
D: TRBD2
J: TRBJ2-1
CDR3: CSVKAGTSGPSSYNEQFF
DNA: TGCAGCGTGAAGGCCGGTACTAGCGGGCCCAGCTCCTACAATGAGCAGTTCTTC

size: NA
V: TRBV5-1
D: NA
J: TRBJ2-5
CDR3: CASSAQNQETQYF
DNA: TGCGCCAGCAGCGCTCAGAACCAAGAGACCCAGTACTTC

size: NA
V: TRBV3-1/TRBV3-2
D: TRBD1
J: TRBJ1-4
CDR3: CASSPREGQGREKLFF
DNA: TGTGCCAGCAGCCCAAGGGAAGGACAGGGACGTGAAAAACTGTTTTTT

size: once
V: TRBV28
D: NA
J: TRBJ2-7
CDR3: CASTTAGPAGYEQYF
DNA: TGTGCCAGCACGACCGCGGGCCCAGCGGGCTACGAGCAGTACTTC

size: NA
V: TRBV7-8
D: NA
J: TRBJ1-6
CDR3: CASSLGQRPNSPLHF
DNA: TGTGCCAGCAGCTTAGGACAGCGTCCAAATTCACCCCTCCACTTT

size: once
V: TRBV7-9
D: NA
J: TRBJ2-5
CDR3: CASSSTGRETQYF
DNA: TGTGCCAGCAGCTCAACAGGGCGGGAGACCCAGTACTTC

size: NA
V: TRBV6-5
D: TRBD1
J: TRBJ1-5
CDR3: CASSTATGGNQPQHF
DNA: TGTGCCAGCAGTACGGCGACAGGGGGGAATCAGCCCCAGCATTTT

size: NA
V: TRBV20-1
D: NA
J: TRBJ2-5
CDR3: CSAQRETQYF
DNA: TGCAGTGCTCAGCGAGAGACCCAGTACTTC

size: NA
V: TRBV28
D: NA
J: TRBJ2-1
CDR3: CASTMSSYNEQFF
DNA: TGTGCCAGCACGATGAGCTCCTACAATGAGCAGTTCTTC

size: once
V: TRBV6-2/TRBV6-3
D: TRBD2
J: TRBJ2-2
CDR3: CASSYSRLAGGLYTGELFF
DNA: TGTGCCAGCAGTTACTCTAGACTAGCGGGAGGTCTTTACACCGGGGAGCTGTTTTTT

size: NA
V: TRBV12-3/TRBV12-4
D: NA
J: TRBJ1-3
CDR3: CASSASQGNTIYF
DNA: TGTGCCAGCAGTGCCTCACAGGGAAACACCATATATTTT

size: NA
V: TRBV28
D: TRBD1
J: TRBJ1-2
CDR3: CASSSRQGDGYTF
DNA: TGTGCCAGCAGTTCCCGACAGGGGGACGGCTACACCTTC

size: NA
V: TRBV6-5
D: NA
J: TRBJ1-3
CDR3: CASSFIQGSGNTIYF
DNA: TGTGCCAGCAGTTTCATCCAGGGCTCTGGAAACACCATATATTTT

size: once
V: TRBV29-1
D: TRBD1
J: TRBJ1-2
CDR3: CSASTGQVYGYTF
DNA: TGCAGCGCCAGTACGGGACAGGTATATGGCTACACCTTC

size: NA
V: TRBV19
D: NA
J: TRBJ1-1
CDR3: CASSTDSANTEAFF
DNA: TGTGCCAGTAGTACGGACAGTGCGAACACTGAAGCTTTCTTT

size: NA
V: TRBV2
D: NA
J: TRBJ1-1
CDR3: CASSDNRVTAEAFF
DNA: TGTGCCAGCAGTGATAACAGGGTAACAGCTGAAGCTTTCTTT

size: few
V: TRBV6-1
D: NA
J: TRBJ1-1
CDR3: CASSEPSRGNTEAFF
DNA: TGTGCCAGCAGTGAGCCCAGCCGAGGAAACACTGAAGCTTTCTTT

size: once
V: TRBV7-2
D: TRBD1
J: TRBJ1-1
CDR3: CASSFDRDRAVNTEAFF
DNA: TGTGCCAGCAGCTTCGACCGGGACAGGGCGGTTAACACTGAAGCTTTCTTT

size: NA
V: TRBV27
D: TRBD2
J: TRBJ2-1
CDR3: CASSRRGGDAGGSYNEQFF
DNA: TGTGCCAGCAGTCGGCGGGGGGGCGACGCAGGCGGGTCCTACAATGAGCAGTTCTTC

size: NA
V: TRBV9
D: NA
J: TRBJ2-3
CDR3: CASSVETGESTDTQYF
DNA: TGTGCCAGCAGCGTAGAAACAGGAGAAAGTACAGATACGCAGTATTTT

size: NA
V: TRBV28
D: NA
J: TRBJ1-2
CDR3: CASHTIRTNYGYTF
DNA: TGTGCCAGCCACACTATAAGGACTAACTATGGCTACACCTTC

size: NA
V: TRBV3-1/TRBV3-2
D: TRBD2
J: TRBJ2-3
CDR3: CASSQDVGTSFSPDTQYF
DNA: TGTGCCAGCAGCCAAGATGTTGGGACTAGCTTTTCCCCAGATACGCAGTATTTT

size: NA
V: TRBV4-2
D: TRBD1
J: TRBJ1-6
CDR3: CASSIGTANALGPLHF
DNA: TGTGCCAGCAGCATCGGGACAGCGAATGCCTTAGGGCCCCTCCACTTT

size: NA
V: TRBV7-9
D: NA
J: TRBJ1-5
CDR3: CASSSWTSEVPHF
DNA: TGTGCCAGCAGCTCCTGGACATCCGAAGTTCCGCATTTT

size: NA
V: TRBV19
D: TRBD2
J: TRBJ2-1
CDR3: CASSPLAGTSYNEQFF
DNA: TGTGCCAGTAGTCCTCTAGCGGGAACATCCTACAATGAGCAGTTCTTC

size: NA
V: TRBV30
D: NA
J: TRBJ1-5
CDR3: CAWGIRNQPQHF
DNA: TGTGCCTGGGGCATCCGCAATCAGCCCCAGCATTTT

size: NA
V: TRBV10-3
D: TRBD1
J: TRBJ1-5
CDR3: CAISEGTVISNQPQHF
DNA: TGTGCCATCAGTGAGGGGACAGTTATTAGCAATCAGCCCCAGCATTTT

size: NA
V: TRBV9
D: NA
J: TRBJ2-7
CDR3: CASSAVDDEQYF
DNA: TGTGCCAGCAGCGCAGTTGATGACGAGCAGTACTTC

size: NA
V: TRBV10-1
D: TRBD1
J: TRBJ1-3
CDR3: CASSDGTASGNTIYF
DNA: TGCGCCAGCAGTGACGGGACAGCCTCTGGAAACACCATATATTTT

size: NA
V: TRBV3-1/TRBV3-2
D: TRBD2
J: TRBJ2-7
CDR3: CASSPSSSGSYF
DNA: TGTGCCAGCAGCCCGTCTTCTAGCGGGAGTTATTTC

size: NA
V: TRBV19
D: NA
J: TRBJ2-2
CDR3: CASRNLDRNTGELFF
DNA: TGTGCCAGTAGAAACCTGGACAGGAACACCGGGGAGCTGTTTTTT

size: NA
V: TRBV5-1
D: NA
J: TRBJ2-5
CDR3: CASSLGFREETQYF
DNA: TGCGCCAGCAGCTTGGGTTTCCGGGAAGAGACCCAGTACTTC

size: NA
V: TRBV6-4
D: TRBD1
J: TRBJ1-1
CDR3: CASKETGRNTEAFF
DNA: TGTGCCAGCAAAGAGACAGGGAGGAACACTGAAGCTTTCTTT

size: NA
V: TRBV3-1/TRBV3-2
D: NA
J: TRBJ2-1
CDR3: CASSQDPGSSYNEQFF
DNA: TGTGCCAGCAGCCAAGATCCGGGTAGCTCCTACAATGAGCAGTTCTTC

size: NA
V: TRBV6-5
D: TRBD1
J: TRBJ1-1
CDR3: CASSHFKGQPGEAFF
DNA: TGTGCCAGCAGCCACTTTAAGGGACAGCCTGGCGAAGCTTTCTTT